A selection of T cell receptor beta chains follows, all from one sample in a study of T-cell reconstitution after alpha-beta-depleted transplantation in children. TCRdb independently ran MiXCR on the PCR reads; one entry per CDR3 protein. The repertoire has hundreds of thousands of distinct CDR3 sequences, 15% to 20% of them found once; the top ten carry roughly 3.3%. Source: PBMCs from the stem cell graft donor, taken from the stem cell graft. The origin of the receptors is a human donor who donated a stem cell graft to a child with acute lymphoblastic leukemia. The CDR3 runs from the conserved cysteine through the conserved F or W. D genes are given only for firm matches. A row's size may be missing; if present it is once, few, many or a size class.

clone_size	j_call	v_call	d_call	cdr3_nt	cdr3_aa
-	TRBJ2-2	TRBV12-3/TRBV12-4	-	TGTGCCAGCAGTCCACCTTCGACAGCGTTCACCGGGGAGCTGTTTTTT	CASSPPSTAFTGELFF
few	TRBJ2-7	TRBV5-1	-	TGCGCCAGCAGCTTGTCGCAGGTCGGCGCCGAAAGCTACGAGCAGTACTTC	CASSLSQVGAESYEQYF
-	TRBJ2-1	TRBV7-2	TRBD2	TGTGCCCGAGGGCGGGAGGGCCTAAGCGTTGAGCAGTTCTTC	CARGREGLSVEQFF
-	TRBJ1-1	TRBV5-1	-	TGCGCCAGCAGCTTCCTCGGGACTCTGGCTGAAGCTTTCTTT	CASSFLGTLAEAFF
-	TRBJ2-7	TRBV5-1	TRBD2	TGCGCCAGCAGCTTATACGGGAGGGCCCGTCCCTACGAGCAGTACTTC	CASSLYGRARPYEQYF
few	TRBJ2-3	TRBV20-1	TRBD2	TGCAGTGCTACCCGGGTCCGGACTAGCGGGACGACAGATACGCAGTATTTT	CSATRVRTSGTTDTQYF
few	TRBJ2-2	TRBV29-1	-	TGCAGCGTTGCGGGGTTTGGGAACACCGGGGAGCTGTTTTTT	CSVAGFGNTGELFF
few	TRBJ2-2	TRBV7-2	TRBD2	TGTGCCAGCAGCTTTGGTGCAGCGGGAGCCGGGGAGCTGTTTTTT	CASSFGAAGAGELFF
-	TRBJ2-3	TRBV6-5	TRBD1	TGTGCCAGCAGTTACTCGATTCGGGGACAGGGCACAGATACGCAGTATTTT	CASSYSIRGQGTDTQYF
few	TRBJ1-4	TRBV5-8	TRBD1	TGTGCCAGCAGCTCGGGACAGGGACTGACAACTAATGAAAAACTGTTTTTT	CASSSGQGLTTNEKLFF
-	TRBJ2-1	TRBV5-1	-	TGCGCCAGCATAGGTGGCGATGAGCAGTTCTTC	CASIGGDEQFF
few	TRBJ2-3	TRBV19	TRBD2	TGTGCCAGTAGTATCCCAGTACCCCACGGCGTGATACCGGGGGGAGATACGCAGTATTTT	CASSIPVPHGVIPGGDTQYF
-	TRBJ2-1	TRBV18	-	TGTGCCAGCTCACCACCGGGTAGCTCCTACAATGAGCAGTTCTTC	CASSPPGSSYNEQFF
-	TRBJ1-3	TRBV29-1	-	TGCAGCGTCAGGGAGGCCGCTGGAAACACCATATATTTT	CSVREAAGNTIYF
-	TRBJ2-7	TRBV20-1	-	TGCAGTGCTAGAAGTTGGGGACCCTCCTACGAGCAGTACTTC	CSARSWGPSYEQYF
few	TRBJ2-7	TRBV3-1	TRBD2	TGTGCCAGCAGGACTAGCGGAGGCTACGAGCAGTACTTC	CASRTSGGYEQYF
many	TRBJ2-1	TRBV5-6	TRBD2	TGTGCCAGCAGCTTCGTTAGCGGGAGGGCCGCCTACAATGAGCAGTTCTTC	CASSFVSGRAAYNEQFF
few	TRBJ2-7	TRBV20-1	-	TGCAGTGCTAGAGATCAACCTTACGAGCAGTACTTC	CSARDQPYEQYF
-	TRBJ1-5	TRBV20-1	-	TGCAGTGCTAGCGACGCCCAGGGGAGCAATCAGCCCCAGCATTTT	CSASDAQGSNQPQHF
few	TRBJ1-5	TRBV5-5	-	TGTGCCAGCAGCTTGTGGGGGGGTAGGGACGCGGTACAGCCCCAGCATTTT	CASSLWGGRDAVQPQHF
few	TRBJ2-3	TRBV5-1	-	TGCGCCAGCAGGATACCGGCAGGGCAAGATACGCAGTATTTT	CASRIPAGQDTQYF
-	TRBJ2-1	TRBV10-2	-	TGCGCCAGCAGTGACCGAGGGCTCGAATTGGATGAGCAGTTCTTC	CASSDRGLELDEQFF
-	TRBJ1-2	TRBV29-1	-	TGCAGCGTTAGTGTCCAGAACTATGGCTACACCTTC	CSVSVQNYGYTF
many	TRBJ2-7	TRBV18	-	TGTGCCAGCAGCCCAGGGGTCTCCTACGAGCAGTACTTC	CASSPGVSYEQYF